What follows are 25 T cell receptor beta chains derived from one specimen sequenced in a study of brain T cells in children with intractable seizures (dated by TCRdb to the early 2020s). Libraries were built with the immunoSEQ multiplex PCR assay. TCRdb's version of the immuneACCESS table is confined to in-frame rearrangements and falls short of the full clone set. An unresolved V gene accounts for under half of the shortfall where checked; the remainder is of unknown origin. This sample lists 100,000 to 120,000 clones; 94% were detected once. 3.8% of the sample rests with the top ten. The sample's time point label is to be understood as: resected brain tissue, or blood drawn just prior to surgery. The material was peripheral blood, obtained at surgery. The receptors were gathered from a boy under two years old with hemimegalencephaly and intractable seizures.

The chain links TRBV5-6 to TRBJ2-7; perhaps TRBD2 as D (5 bases). Trimming left V 0 bases short and J 0 bases short, with 7 bases between. Germline assignment: CDR1 SGHDT and CDR2 YYEEEE. This CDR3 spans 14 amino acids. The CDR3 DNA follows: TGTGCCAGCAGCTTGGCCGGGGACTCCTACGAGCAGTACTTC. Translation: CASSLAGDSYEQYF.

This chain joins TRBV27 and TRBJ2-7; TRBD1 is a possible D gene (6 bases). Germline V gives CDR1 MNHEY, CDR2 SMNVEV (reference sequence). CDR3 size: 11 residues. V lost 11 bases to trimming and J lost 1 base, with 9 bases between them. For the CDR3, the DNA is TGTGCCGGACAGAGTTCCTACGAGCAGTACTTC. Translated: CAGQSSYEQYF.

V gene TRBV7-2 combines with J gene TRBJ2-3; D may be TRBD2 (7 bases). Trimming shortened V by 7 bases and J by 5 bases, and 16 bases separated the two germline ends. Per germline, CDR1 SGHTA and CDR2 FQGNSA. This CDR3 spans 14 amino acids. The CDR3 is CASKKGGAGDTQYF. The DNA for the CDR3 is TGTGCCAGCAAAAAAGGGGGGGCGGGAGATACGCAGTATTTT. The whole variable domain, remainder taken from reference TRBV7-2 and TRBJ2-3, is GAGVSQSPSNKVTEKGKDVELRCDPISGHTALYWYRQSLGQGLEFLIYFQGNSAPDKSGLPSDRFSAERTGGSVSTLTIQRTQQEDSAVYLCASKKGGAGDTQYFGPGTRLTVL.

This chain connects TRBV2 to TRBJ2-1; 16 bases agree with TRBD2. J lost 4 bases, V lost 8 bases, and 8 bases had no gene match. Germline V lookup: CDR1 SNHLY, CDR2 FYNNEI. This CDR3 is 17 amino acids long. CDR3 amino acids: CASSGTSGRAGYNEQFF. CDR3 nucleotides: TGTGCCAGCTCCGGGACTAGCGGGAGGGCCGGGTACAATGAGCAGTTCTTC.

This sequence joins TRBV3-1 (or the pseudogene TRBV3-2) and TRBJ2-5; 10 nucleotides match TRBD2. The CDR3 covers 18 residues. V was clipped by 0 bases and J by 9 bases; unmatched bases: 16. CDR1 LGHDT and CDR2 YNNKEL come from the germline V gene (reference sequence). CDR3 DNA sequence: TGTGCCAGCAGCCAAGATAGAGTTAGCGGGAGGTTCTCAGGGGCCCAGTACTTC. It is translated as CASSQDRVSGRFSGAQYF.

The V call is TRBV6-5, the J call TRBJ1-1, with 11 nucleotides matching TRBD1. The J segment lost 4 bases and the V segment lost 5 bases, leaving 6 bases of the junction unmatched. This CDR3 has 15 residues. Germline-derived CDR1 and CDR2 are MNHEY and SVGAGI. CDR3 sequence: CASSRPGTGGTEAFF. The CDR3 nucleotides are TGTGCCAGCAGTCGACCCGGGACAGGGGGCACTGAAGCTTTCTTT.

With regard to this clone: At one end the junction does not follow the germline gene, possibly because of a read error. The chain has TRBV6-2 or TRBV6-3 and TRBJ1-5; possible D gene TRBD1, 5 bases. The CDR3 runs 15 residues. Germline-derived CDR1 and CDR2 are MNHEY and SVGEGT. CDR3 in amino acids: CASSARQRLNQPQHF. The CDR3, as DNA: TGTGCCAGCAGCGCCCGACAGCGCCTCAATCAACCCCAGCATTTT.

This chain connects TRBV11-2 to TRBJ2-5; D call uncertain. V lost 3 bases and J 3 bases, leaving 5 bases between the germline ends. Germline V gives CDR1 SGHAT, CDR2 FQNNGV. This CDR3 contains 12 residues. CDR3 sequence: CASSFGEETQYF. The CDR3 DNA reads TGTGCCAGCAGCTTTGGGGAAGAGACCCAGTACTTC.

CDR3 DNA sequence: TGTGCCAGCAGTTACGGGGTCTACTACAATGAGCAGTTCTTC. This codes for CASSYGVYYNEQFF. This rearrangement joins TRBV6-5 to TRBJ2-1; D is uncertain. The CDR3 runs to 14 residues. V was cut by 2 bases and J by 3 bases, with 8 bases left in between. Germline CDR1 MNHEY, CDR2 SVGAGI.

This chain uses TRBV10-3 with TRBJ2-7; TRBD2 matches 16 bases. V was pared by 7 bases and J by 7 bases, with 13 bases of the junction left unmatched. The CDR3 contains 17 residues. The germline V gene encodes CDR1 ENHRY and CDR2 SYGVKD. The CDR3 is CAIKSGTSGRASGEQYF. The CDR3 DNA follows: TGTGCCATCAAATCCGGGACTAGCGGGAGGGCCTCTGGGGAGCAGTACTTC.

The chain employs TRBV4-3 and TRBJ2-5; D tentatively fits TRBD1 or TRBD2 (5 bases each). The CDR3 spans 15 residues. Germline V gene data show CDR1 as LGHNA and CDR2 as YSLEER. Trimming pared 4 bases from V and 5 bases from J, leaving 17 bases between. The CDR3 nucleotides read TGCGCCAGCAGCCCATCAGGGACGGTGGGGGAGACCCAGTACTTC. It encodes CASSPSGTVGETQYF.

This chain joins TRBV4-1 and TRBJ1-6; weak D call: TRBD1 (6 bases). The V end lost 2 bases, the J end lost 10 bases, and 12 bases lay between the germline ends. The CDR3 contains 14 residues. Germline assignment: CDR1 MGHRA and CDR2 YSYEKL. The CDR3 DNA reads as TGCGCCAGCAGCCAACGGGGGCCCAGGTCACCCCTCCACTTT. This codes for CASSQRGPRSPLHF.

The chain has TRBV10-1 and TRBJ2-1; perhaps TRBD2 as D (6 bases). The CDR3 is made up of 16 amino acids. Trimming shortened V by 0 bases and J by 8 bases, and 17 bases separated the two germline ends. The V gene's germline CDR1 is WNHNN and CDR2 SYGVQD (reference sequence). DNA for the CDR3: TGCGCCAGCAGTGAGTCGACGGGGGTTTCTAGAGATGAGCAGTTCTTC. It codes for CASSESTGVSRDEQFF.

The rearrangement uses TRBV27 and TRBJ1-5; unclear D gene. Trimming removed 5 bases from V and 3 bases from J, with 14 bases in between. This CDR3 contains 15 residues. Germline CDR1 is MNHEY and CDR2 is SMNVEV (reference sequence). The CDR3 sequence is CASSPDRGVNQPQHF. The DNA for the CDR3 is TGTGCCAGCAGTCCCGATCGGGGTGTCAATCAGCCCCAGCATTTT.

This sequence joins TRBV19 and TRBJ2-3; the D gene is possibly TRBD2 (5 bases). Trimming took 5 bases from V and 3 from J, leaving 9 bases between them. This CDR3 contains 13 residues. Germline assignment: CDR1 LNHDA and CDR2 SQIVND (reference sequence). For the CDR3, the DNA is TGTGCCAGTAGTCCACTAGGGACAGATACGCAGTATTTT. Amino acids: CASSPLGTDTQYF.

The chain combines TRBV7-2 with TRBJ2-1; maybe TRBD1 (5 bases). Germline V gene data show CDR1 as SGHTA and CDR2 as FQGNSA. Trimming removed 1 base from V and 3 bases from J, with 10 bases in between. This CDR3 comprises 15 residues. DNA of the CDR3: TGTGCCAGCAGCTTAGTCGCCCAGGGCTACAATGAGCAGTTCTTC. Residues: CASSLVAQGYNEQFF.

This CDR3 reads CASSPEAGIHEQYF. The CDR3 DNA is TGTGCCAGCTCACCCGAGGCTGGTATCCACGAGCAGTACTTC. The rearrangement uses TRBV18 and TRBJ2-7, with D uncertain. Germline-derived CDR1 and CDR2 are KGHSH and LQKENI. The CDR3 is 14 amino acids. Trimming left V 3 bases short and J 5 bases short, with 14 bases between.

The chain has TRBV9 and TRBJ2-7, with 7 bases matching TRBD1. This CDR3 region has 13 residues. The J segment lost 5 bases and the V segment lost 4 bases, leaving 6 bases of the junction unmatched. The germline gives CDR1 SGDLS, CDR2 YYNGEE. CDR3 sequence: CASSSPQGDEQYF. The CDR3 DNA is TGTGCCAGCAGCTCCCCTCAGGGGGACGAGCAGTACTTC.

V usage is TRBV28 and J usage is TRBJ1-5; perhaps TRBD1 as D (5 bases). Germline-derived CDR1 and CDR2 are MDHEN and SYDVKM. The CDR3 extends over 14 amino acids. Trimming pared 5 bases from V and 6 bases from J, leaving 14 bases between. DNA for the CDR3: TGTGCCAGCAGTGTATTTGGGGGGGGTCAGCCCCAGCATTTT. Encoded protein: CASSVFGGGQPQHF.

The J gene is TRBJ2-5, the V gene TRBV5-1, with a weak D call TRBD1 (6 bases). This CDR3 is built from 14 residues. Germline assignment: CDR1 SGHRS and CDR2 YFSETQ. V gave up 4 bases and J gave up 5 bases, with 15 bases separating them. CDR3 in amino acids: CASSPGNRVETQYF. In nucleotides, the CDR3 is TGCGCCAGCAGCCCCGGTAACAGGGTGGAGACCCAGTACTTC. Based on the CDR3 plus reference TRBV5-1 and TRBJ2-5, the full variable domain is KAGVTQTPRYLIKTRGQQVTLSCSPISGHRSVSWYQQTPGQGLQFLFEYFSETQRNKGNFPGRFSGRQFSNSRSEMNVSTLELGDSALYLCASSPGNRVETQYFGPGTRLLVL.

This clone was seen a single time. V gene TRBV19 combines with J gene TRBJ1-2, with D maybe TRBD1 (5 bases). The CDR3 totals 13 residues. Germline V gives CDR1 LNHDA, CDR2 SQIVND (reference sequence). The V end was cut by 1 base, the J end by 5 bases, with 8 bases between. The DNA for the CDR3 is TGTGCCAGTAGTATAGGGGGCGGGTATGGCTACACCTTC. Its translation is CASSIGGGYGYTF.

This chain joins TRBV5-5 and TRBJ1-4; D is unresolved. The CDR3 contains 12 residues. Deletions cut 2 bases from V and 2 bases from J, with 1 base between. Germline V gene data show CDR1 as SGHKS and CDR2 as YYEKEE (reference sequence). The CDR3 is CASSFTNEKLFF. CDR3 bases: TGTGCCAGCAGCTTCACTAATGAAAAACTGTTTTTT.

V usage is TRBV2 and J usage is TRBJ2-7; D ambiguous. The CDR3 has 12 amino acids. Trimming left V 3 bases short and J 3 bases short, with 6 bases between. Germline V gene sequence: CDR1 SNHLY, CDR2 FYNNEI. The CDR3 DNA reads as TGTGCCAGCAGTGACACGGGCTACGAGCAGTACTTC. Protein product: CASSDTGYEQYF. The full variable domain, its missing parts supplied by reference TRBV2 and TRBJ2-7, is EPEVTQTPSHQVTQMGQEVILRCVPISNHLYFYWYRQILGQKVEFLVSFYNNEISEKSEIFDDQFSVERPDGSNFTLKIRSTKLEDSAMYFCASSDTGYEQYFGPGTRLTVT.

V usage is TRBV15 and J usage is TRBJ2-1, with 11 bases that match TRBD1. V was pared by 4 bases and J by 3 bases, with 5 bases of the junction left unmatched. This CDR3 has 16 residues. Germline-derived CDR1 and CDR2 are LNHNV and YYDKDF (reference sequence). CDR3 loop: CATSTGTGGFYNEQFF. CDR3 bases: TGTGCCACCAGCACCGGGACAGGGGGTTTCTACAATGAGCAGTTCTTC.

The chain links TRBV5-5 to TRBJ1-3, with 8 bases identical to TRBD1. The V gene's germline CDR1 is SGHKS and CDR2 YYEKEE (reference sequence). Unmatched junction bases numbered 8, after V lost 4 bases and J lost 2 bases. There are 16 residues in the CDR3. CDR3 DNA sequence: TGTGCCAGCAGCAAGGACAGGGAGAACGCTGGAAACACCATATATTTT. It specifies CASSKDRENAGNTIYF.